The sample holds one count of the clone carrying this T cell receptor beta chain. This CDR3 contains 14 residues. J gave up 7 bases and V 0 bases, and 5 bases lay outside the gene matches. Germline V gene lookup returns CDR1 MGHRA and CDR2 YSYEKL. The source of the sample is a study of blood T cell repertoires in COVID-19. Study in general: Acute-phase and convalescent COVID-19 samples originated in the United States, Italy and Spain. T cells, B-cell-depleted T cells, or PBMCs supplied cDNA or gDNA.

The data were produced by immunoSEQ multiplex PCR, yet TCRdb's version contains in-frame clones alone and is incomplete. The repertoire consists of 650,000 to 800,000 clones, with approximately 90% occurring once and the leading ten covering about 0.24%. This clonotype was sampled from a woman younger than 35 with acute or convalescent COVID-19. Specimen: peripheral blood. The chain combines TRBV4-1 with TRBJ1-1; TRBD1 aligns across 7 bases. The CDR3 here is CASSQDPGGDEAFF. As DNA, the CDR3 is TGCGCCAGCAGCCAAGATCCAGGGGGAGATGAAGCTTTCTTT.